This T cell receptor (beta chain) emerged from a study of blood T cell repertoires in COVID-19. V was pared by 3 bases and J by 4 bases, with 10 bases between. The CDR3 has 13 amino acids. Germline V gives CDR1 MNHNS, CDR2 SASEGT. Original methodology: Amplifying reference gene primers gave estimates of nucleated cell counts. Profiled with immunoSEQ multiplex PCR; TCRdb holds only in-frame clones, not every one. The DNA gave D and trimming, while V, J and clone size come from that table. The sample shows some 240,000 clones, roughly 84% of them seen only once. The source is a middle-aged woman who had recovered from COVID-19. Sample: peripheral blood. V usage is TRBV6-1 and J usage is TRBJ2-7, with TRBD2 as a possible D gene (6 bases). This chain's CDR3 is CASSDSRGYEQYF. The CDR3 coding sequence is TGTGCCAGCAGTGATTCGCGGGGTTACGAGCAGTACTTC.